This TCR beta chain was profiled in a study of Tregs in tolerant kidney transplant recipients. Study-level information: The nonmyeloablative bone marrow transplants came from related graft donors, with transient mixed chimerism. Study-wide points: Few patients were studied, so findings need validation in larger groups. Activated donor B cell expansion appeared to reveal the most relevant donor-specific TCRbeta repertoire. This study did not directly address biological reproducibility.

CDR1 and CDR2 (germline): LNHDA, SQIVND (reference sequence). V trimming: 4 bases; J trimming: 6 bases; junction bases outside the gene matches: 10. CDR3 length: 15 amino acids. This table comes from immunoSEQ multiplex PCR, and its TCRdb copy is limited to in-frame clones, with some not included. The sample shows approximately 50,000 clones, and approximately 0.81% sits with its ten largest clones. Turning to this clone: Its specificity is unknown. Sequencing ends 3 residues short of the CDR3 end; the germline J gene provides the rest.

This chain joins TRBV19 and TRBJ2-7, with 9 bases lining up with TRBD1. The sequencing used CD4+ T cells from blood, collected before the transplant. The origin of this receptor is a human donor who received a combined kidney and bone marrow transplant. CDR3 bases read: TGTGCCAGTAGTACCCAGGGACAGGGTCGAGGCGAG. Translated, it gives CASSTQGQGRGE. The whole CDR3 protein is CASSTQGQGRGEQYF.